This T cell receptor (beta chain) was obtained from a study of human T cells and chemical hapten exposure. Study-wide background: TCR yields differed between samples (mainly from small differences in pooled library volume). Whole-study results and caveats: DPC sensitization produced no change in TCRs with frequency above 1 in 1000.

This clonotype showed up many times. The antigen is unknown. The library attached unique molecular identifiers to individual cDNA molecules. Methods used by the authors: Samples contained a median of roughly 100,000 TCRs, with a range of 23,224 to 690,600. TCRdb redid the calling of the RACE reads with MiXCR, one entry per CDR3 protein. These V and J calls are TCRdb output, not the study's own analysis. The table has some 65,000 distinct CDR3 sequences, around 6.3% seen once. The CDR3 loop spans 14 amino acids. V lost 3 bases and J 1 base, leaving 10 bases between the germline ends. The germline V gene has CDR1 ENHRY and CDR2 SYGVKD. Sample time point: healthy volunteer bleed at 6 weeks. Total RNA was isolated from unfractionated whole blood.

The gene calls are TRBV10-3 and TRBJ2-7; maybe TRBD1 (5 bases). The clonotype was recovered from a female donor in good health. Some clones in this sample may be carry-over from other donors' samples. The sequencing sample was made of whole blood. CDR3 DNA: TGTGCCATCAGTGAAGGGGCTGGGTCCTACGAGCAGTACTTC. Translation: CAISEGAGSYEQYF.